What follows are 11 T cell receptor beta chains derived from one specimen sequenced in a study of blood T cells in healthy people across ages. Next came a second PCR, run for about 6 to 11 cycles, which used a sample-barcoded 5' primer along with a J-beta primer mix. TCRdb used MiXCR to reprocess the 5' RACE reads, holding one entry per CDR3 protein. The data hold some 1.5 million distinct CDR3 sequences, with 28% observed a single time. The sequenced material came from blood. These receptors were obtained from a woman aged 25-40 years in good health.

This clonotype was found many times. This chain joins TRBV7-9 and TRBJ2-6; D is possibly TRBD1 (6 bases). With 5 bases removed from V and 0 bases from J, the gap between germline ends came to 20 bases. The CDR3 contains 19 residues. Germline CDR1 is SEHNR and CDR2 is FQNEAQ (reference sequence). In DNA form, the CDR3 reads TGTGCCAGCAGCCAAATACAGGGCTTTCAGGTCTCTGGGGCCAACGTCCTGACTTTC. Its protein is CASSQIQGFQVSGANVLTF. The full variable domain, completed using reference TRBV7-9 and TRBJ2-6, is DTGVSQNPRHKITKRGQNVTFRCDPISEHNRLYWYRQTLGQGPEFLTYFQNEAQLEKSRLLSDRFSAERPKGSFSTLEIQRTEQGDSAMYLCASSQIQGFQVSGANVLTFGAGSRLTVL.

A few counts support this clonotype. J is TRBJ2-3 and V is TRBV7-2; 10 nucleotides match TRBD2. The V segment lost 0 bases and the J segment 5 bases; nucleotides outside the gene matches: 2. The germline V gene has CDR1 SGHTA and CDR2 FQGNSA. This CDR3 region has 15 residues. CDR3 loop: CASSLAPSGGDTQYF. CDR3 nucleotides: TGTGCCAGCAGCTTAGCCCCTAGCGGGGGAGATACGCAGTATTTT.

This clonotype was found many times. V and J are TRBV29-1 and TRBJ2-7, with D perhaps TRBD1 (6 bases). The V and J ends lost 4 bases and 3 bases respectively, with 10 bases between them. This CDR3 region has 12 residues. Per the germline V gene, CDR1 is SQVTM and CDR2 is ANQGSEA. CDR3 sequence: CSVGTAFYEQYF. The CDR3 nucleotides read TGCAGCGTTGGGACAGCTTTCTACGAGCAGTACTTC.

This clonotype came up a few times. The chain recombines TRBV6-2 or TRBV6-3 with TRBJ2-6; D not certain. V was trimmed by 6 bases and J by 2 bases, leaving 14 bases between them. CDR3 size: 16 residues. The germline gives CDR1 MNHEY, CDR2 SVGEGT. Here the CDR3 reads CASSPKRAAGANVLTF. The CDR3 DNA is TGTGCCAGCAGCCCCAAACGGGCAGCTGGGGCCAACGTCCTGACTTTC.

This clonotype was observed at least ten times. The chain recombines TRBV10-3 with TRBJ2-7; 7 nucleotides match TRBD2. The ends lost 3 bases at V and 3 bases at J; junction bases unmatched: 5. This CDR3 comprises 14 residues. The germline gives CDR1 ENHRY, CDR2 SYGVKD. The CDR3 is CAISDASGGYEQYF. In DNA form, the CDR3 reads TGTGCCATCAGTGATGCTAGCGGAGGCTACGAGCAGTACTTC.

This chain joins TRBV7-2 and TRBJ1-3; 7 positions agree with TRBD1. CDR1 is SGHTA, CDR2 FQGNSA, per germline. The CDR3 loop spans 15 amino acids. V was pared by 6 bases and J by 1 base, with 6 bases of the junction left unmatched. The CDR3 protein is CASSRTGASGNTIYF. The CDR3 region has the DNA TGTGCCAGCAGTCGCACAGGGGCTTCTGGAAACACCATATATTTT.

This sequence joins TRBV7-2 and TRBJ2-3, with 11 bases matching TRBD2. Germline trimming cut 5 bases from V and 9 bases from J; bases unmatched to any gene: 10. The CDR3 runs 15 residues. CDR1 is SGHTA, CDR2 FQGNSA, per germline. The DNA for the CDR3 is TGTGCCAGCAGCCCCACTAGCGGGAGACCAGGGACGCAGTATTTT. Its translation is CASSPTSGRPGTQYF.

CDR3 DNA: TGTGCCAGCAGTTCTCCCCCGGGACAGAAGAACTATGGCTACACCTTC. Translating gives CASSSPPGQKNYGYTF. This sequence joins TRBV6-6 and TRBJ1-2; 7 bases fit TRBD1. CDR3 length: 16 amino acids. Germline values: CDR1 MNHNY, CDR2 SVGAGI (reference sequence). Trimming took 4 bases from V and 2 from J; bases not matched to a gene: 10.

The V and J genes are TRBV5-1 and TRBJ2-1, with 14 bases matching TRBD2. Per the germline V gene, CDR1 is SGHRS and CDR2 is YFSETQ. V dropped 0 bases and J dropped 7; count of bases not matched to a gene: 18. CDR3 length: 21 amino acids. CDR3 region: CASSLARPGTSGSRRRNEQFF. The CDR3 DNA reads TGCGCCAGCAGCTTGGCCCGTCCTGGGACTAGCGGGAGTAGACGGCGGAATGAGCAGTTCTTC.

This clonotype was detected many times. The V call is TRBV20-1, the J call TRBJ2-3, with 11 bases fitting TRBD2. The J segment lost 0 bases and the V segment lost 6 bases, leaving 2 bases of the junction unmatched. The CDR3 runs to 14 residues. Germline values: CDR1 DFQATT, CDR2 SNEGSKA (reference sequence). The CDR3 loop is CSARLAGSTDTQYF. The CDR3 DNA is TGCAGTGCCCGACTAGCGGGGAGCACAGATACGCAGTATTTT.

This clonotype was observed at least ten times. J is TRBJ1-2 and V is TRBV5-1, with D possibly being TRBD1 (5 bases). The ends were cut back, 6 bases at V and 4 bases at J, with 16 bases in the middle. Per the germline V gene, CDR1 is SGHRS and CDR2 is YFSETQ. The length of the CDR3 is 14 residues. The DNA for the CDR3 is TGCGCCAGCACCGTACCAGGGTTAGGCTATGGCTACACCTTC. Translation gives CASTVPGLGYGYTF.